The 24 T cell receptor beta chains given below trace back to one sample, sequenced in a study of CD8+ T cells in alopecia areata. Stated treatment: oral pan-JAK inhibitor, 5-10 mg twice daily. In each case, RNA was isolated and then reverse transcribed into cDNA as the sequencing template. The protocol was immunoSEQ multiplex PCR, while the TCRdb copy is restricted to in-frame clones and leaves out a portion. The sample consists of about 190,000 clones, less than 65% of them appearing once. The sample in question was CD4+ T cells sorted from blood, obtained at week 4, from a patient treated with tofacitinib. The receptors derive from a human donor with alopecia areata.

V and J are TRBV7-2 and TRBJ2-7, with D uncertain. The CDR3 extends over 12 amino acids. With 5 bases removed from V and 3 bases from J, the gap between germline ends came to 8 bases. Per the germline V gene, CDR1 is SGHTA and CDR2 is FQGNSA. The CDR3 protein is CASSLILYEQYF. DNA of the CDR3: TGTGCCAGCAGCCTAATTCTCTACGAGCAGTACTTC.

This chain uses TRBV2 with TRBJ1-2; a weak D match, TRBD1 (5 bases). Germline V gene lookup returns CDR1 SNHLY and CDR2 FYNNEI. This CDR3 region has 13 residues. V lost 6 bases and J 1 base, leaving 9 bases between the germline ends. The CDR3 sequence: CASSVRVNYGYTF. The CDR3, as DNA: TGTGCCAGCAGCGTCAGGGTTAACTATGGCTACACCTTC.

With respect to this clone: A read error may account for a junction end that differs from germline. CDR3 DNA sequence: TGCGCCAGCACCCAAGTTGGGACAGCACACTATGGCTACACCTTC. This encodes CASTQVGTAHYGYTF. The chain combines TRBV4-1 with TRBJ1-2; 7 nucleotides agree with TRBD1. The CDR3 is made up of 15 amino acids. Germline V gives CDR1 MGHRA, CDR2 YSYEKL.

The chain carries TRBV4-1 and TRBJ1-5; D perhaps matches TRBD1 (5 bases). CDR3 length equals 15 residues. Deletions cut 6 bases from V and 0 bases from J, with 12 bases between. Germline-derived CDR1 and CDR2 are MGHRA and YSYEKL. In DNA form, the CDR3 reads TGCGCCAGCAGAAAGACAGCGCTTAGCAATCAGCCCCAGCATTTT. Translation gives CASRKTALSNQPQHF.

CDR3 coding DNA: TGTGCCAGCAGTTTCCAATGGAGCACAGATACGCAGTATTTT. Translated: CASSFQWSTDTQYF. The genes are TRBV27 and TRBJ2-3; no clear D. V lost 3 bases and J 0 bases, leaving 7 bases between the germline ends. The CDR3 is made up of 14 amino acids. Germline V gene data show CDR1 as MNHEY and CDR2 as SMNVEV (reference sequence).

The chain links TRBV7-2 to TRBJ2-5; D is possibly TRBD2 (6 bases). The CDR3 consists of 15 residues. The V and J ends lost 4 bases and 2 bases respectively, with 14 bases between them. Germline V CDR1 and CDR2: SGHTA, FQGNSA. CDR3 sequence reads: CASSSTPRGQETQYF. CDR3 nucleotides: TGTGCCAGCAGCTCGACACCGCGGGGACAAGAGACCCAGTACTTC.

J is TRBJ2-7 and V is TRBV6-5, with TRBD2 as a possible D gene (5 bases). Trimming pared 2 bases from V and 4 bases from J, leaving 15 bases between. Germline V lookup: CDR1 MNHEY, CDR2 SVGAGI. The CDR3 consists of 15 residues. The CDR3 loop is CASSYSGSSLYEQYF. DNA of the CDR3: TGTGCCAGCAGTTACAGCGGCAGCTCCCTTTACGAGCAGTACTTC.

There are a few counts of this clone. Other DNA sequences of this sample code for an identical CDR3. The chain combines TRBV5-6 with TRBJ2-7; D gene uncertain. V was cut by 3 bases and J by 0 bases, with 1 base left in between. The germline gives CDR1 SGHDT, CDR2 YYEEEE. This CDR3 is built from 11 residues. CDR3 sequence: CASSSSYEQYF. In DNA form, the CDR3 reads TGTGCCAGCAGCTCCTCCTACGAGCAGTACTTC.

This sequence joins TRBV5-6 and TRBJ2-7; 9 bases are shared with TRBD1. CDR3 size: 16 residues. V lost 3 bases to trimming and J lost 4 bases; unmatched junction nucleotides: 11. Germline loops: CDR1 SGHDT, CDR2 YYEEEE. Here the CDR3 DNA reads TGTGCCAGCAGCTCACAGATTGGGACAGGGTCATACGAGCAGTACTTC. Translation: CASSSQIGTGSYEQYF.

V gene TRBV5-5 combines with J gene TRBJ2-5; no clear D. CDR3 length: 13 amino acids. Trimming removed 1 base from V and 4 bases from J, with 8 bases in between. Germline CDR1 and CDR2: SGHKS and YYEKEE (reference sequence). CDR3 protein: CASSLTLAETQYF. The CDR3 DNA is TGTGCCAGCAGCTTGACGTTGGCAGAGACCCAGTACTTC. Variable domain in full (rest from reference TRBV5-5 and TRBJ2-5): DAGVTQSPTHLIKTRGQQVTLRCSPISGHKSVSWYQQVLGQGPQFIFQYYEKEERGRGNFPDRFSARQFPNYSSELNVNALLLGDSALYLCASSLTLAETQYFGPGTRLLVL.

This clone was picked up a small number of times. This specimen includes other DNA sequences encoding the same CDR3. This chain links TRBV29-1 with TRBJ2-7; D may be TRBD1 (6 bases). Germline loops: CDR1 SQVTM, CDR2 ANQGSEA. The V gene lost 6 bases and the J gene lost 0 bases, with 12 bases spanning the gap. The CDR3 has 13 residues. CDR3 nucleotides: TGCAGCGTCCTTGACAGGAGCTCCTACGAGCAGTACTTC. Its protein is CSVLDRSSYEQYF.

This CDR3 is CSAGDTEAFF. The CDR3 DNA is TGCAGCGCTGGGGACACTGAAGCTTTCTTT. The chain uses TRBV29-1 and TRBJ1-1, with unresolved D. Trimming pared 7 bases from V and 3 bases from J, leaving 6 bases between. The CDR3 spans 10 residues. The V gene's germline CDR1 is SQVTM and CDR2 ANQGSEA.

This clone turned up a few times. This rearrangement joins TRBV20-1 to TRBJ2-1, with D hard to call. The CDR3 is 11 residues long. CDR1 and CDR2 (germline): DFQATT, SNEGSKA (reference sequence). Trimming took 0 bases from V and 10 from J, leaving 7 bases between them. The CDR3 is CSARDWTEQFF. CDR3 nucleotide sequence: TGCAGTGCTAGAGATTGGACCGAGCAGTTCTTC.

The rearrangement links TRBV6-1 to TRBJ2-5, with 7 nucleotides matching TRBD1. Germline V gene sequence: CDR1 MNHNS, CDR2 SASEGT. The CDR3 consists of 14 residues. The J segment lost 5 bases and the V segment lost 2 bases, leaving 5 bases of the junction unmatched. CDR3 nucleotides: TGTGCCAGCAGTGAACAGGGGGTCCGCGAGACCCAGTACTTC. Amino acid sequence: CASSEQGVRETQYF.

The chain's CDR3 is CASGGGYNEQFF. The DNA for the CDR3 is TGCGCCAGCGGAGGGGGCTACAATGAGCAGTTCTTC. The rearrangement joins TRBV10-2 to TRBJ2-1, with D possibly called TRBD1 or TRBD2 (6 bases each). Germline CDR1 and CDR2: WSHSY and SAAADI. The CDR3 is 12 residues long. V lost 8 bases and J 3 bases, leaving 8 bases between the germline ends.

The chain carries TRBV20-1 and TRBJ2-5; D is ambiguous. Germline CDR1 DFQATT, CDR2 SNEGSKA (reference sequence). Trimming pared 6 bases from V and 5 bases from J, leaving 10 bases between. The CDR3 is 11 residues long. The CDR3: CSAPDRETQYF. The CDR3 DNA reads as TGCAGTGCCCCAGATAGGGAGACCCAGTACTTC.

In this sample, this clone turned up a few times. Other DNA sequences in this specimen translate into the identical CDR3. In DNA, the CDR3 is TGTGCTAGTGTAGGCGGCCAGGGGTACAATGAGCAGTTCTTC. Amino acid sequence: CASVGGQGYNEQFF. The chain links TRBV12-5 to TRBJ2-1; TRBD1 is a possible D gene (6 bases). Germline CDR1 is LGHNT and CDR2 is FRNRAP. The V end lost 7 bases, the J end lost 4 bases, and 14 bases lay between the germline ends. The CDR3 covers 14 residues.

The V call is TRBV27, the J call TRBJ2-3; either TRBD1 or TRBD2 may supply D (5 bases each). From germline, CDR1 is MNHEY and CDR2 SMNVEV (reference sequence). The CDR3 loop spans 14 amino acids. The V end lost 2 bases, the J end lost 6 bases, and 12 bases lay between the germline ends. The CDR3 protein is CASSLGGRGDTQYF. CDR3 bases: TGTGCCAGCAGTTTAGGGGGTAGAGGGGATACGCAGTATTTT.

J is TRBJ1-6 and V is TRBV30; D unclear. Trimming cost V 0 bases and J 8 bases, with 17 bases left between them. Germline CDR1 reads GTSNPN; CDR2 reads SVGIG (reference sequence). The CDR3 loop spans 16 amino acids. DNA of the CDR3: TGTGCCTGGAGTGTATGGAGAGGCTATGTGGATTCACCCCTCCACTTT. Translation: CAWSVWRGYVDSPLHF.

CDR3 loop: CASSSGGVETQYF. The CDR3 bases are TGTGCCAGCAGCAGCGGGGGGGTCGAGACCCAGTACTTC. The chain couples TRBV7-2 to TRBJ2-5, with 10 bases aligning to TRBD2. CDR3 length equals 13 residues. The V gene's germline CDR1 is SGHTA and CDR2 FQGNSA. V lost 5 bases, J lost 5 bases, and 2 bases stayed unmatched.

The genes are TRBV4-1 and TRBJ2-5, with TRBD1 matching over 7 bases. The CDR3 contains 14 residues. The V gene's germline CDR1 is MGHRA and CDR2 YSYEKL. The junction had 5 bases not matched to a gene; V was cut back by 7 bases and J by 0 bases. CDR3 nucleotide sequence: TGCGCCAGCACGACAGGGTTTTACCAAGAGACCCAGTACTTC. Its translation: CASTTGFYQETQYF.

The V gene is TRBV9, the J gene TRBJ2-1; 11 positions agree with TRBD2. CDR1 and CDR2 from the germline V gene are SGDLS and YYNGEE. Trimming cost V 0 bases and J 8 bases; bases outside gene matches: 10. This CDR3 has 17 residues. This CDR3 is CASSVGSTSGVGYEQFF. The CDR3 coding sequence is TGTGCCAGCAGCGTAGGTTCGACTAGCGGGGTAGGGTATGAGCAGTTCTTC.

This clone has a handful of counts. The chain is built from TRBV6-5 and TRBJ2-7, with D possibly TRBD1 on 6 matching bases. This CDR3 is 14 amino acids long. Between the trimmed V and J ends, which lost 2 bases and 6 bases, there was a span of 14 bases. Germline V lookup: CDR1 MNHEY, CDR2 SVGAGI. The CDR3 bases are TGTGCCAGCAGTTACGAGACAGGCCACGGCGAGCAGTACTTC. As protein: CASSYETGHGEQYF.

This clone was counted a single time. This rearrangement joins TRBV29-1 to TRBJ2-7; D not certain. CDR1 and CDR2 from the germline V gene are SQVTM and ANQGSEA. The CDR3 has 14 amino acids. The V end lost 3 bases, the J end lost 9 bases, and 21 bases lay between the germline ends. This chain's CDR3 is CSVEPIGRNSGQYF. The CDR3 DNA reads TGCAGCGTTGAGCCTATTGGCCGAAATTCAGGGCAGTACTTC.